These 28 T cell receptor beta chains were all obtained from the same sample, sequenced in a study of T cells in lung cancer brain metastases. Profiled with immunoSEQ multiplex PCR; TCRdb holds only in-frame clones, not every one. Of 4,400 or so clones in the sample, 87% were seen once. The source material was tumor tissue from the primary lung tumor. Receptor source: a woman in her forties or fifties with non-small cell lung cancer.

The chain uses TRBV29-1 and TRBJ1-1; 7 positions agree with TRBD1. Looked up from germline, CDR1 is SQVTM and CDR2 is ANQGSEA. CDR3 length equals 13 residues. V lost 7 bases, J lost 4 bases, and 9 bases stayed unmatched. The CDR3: CSGRQGEGTEAFF. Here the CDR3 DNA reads TGCAGCGGACGTCAGGGGGAAGGCACTGAAGCTTTCTTT. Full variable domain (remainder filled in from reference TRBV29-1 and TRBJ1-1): SAVISQKPSRDICQRGTSLTIQCQVDSQVTMMFWYRQQPGQSLTLIATANQGSEATYESGFVIDKFPISRPNLTFSTLTVSNMSPEDSSIYLCSGRQGEGTEAFFGQGTRLTVV.

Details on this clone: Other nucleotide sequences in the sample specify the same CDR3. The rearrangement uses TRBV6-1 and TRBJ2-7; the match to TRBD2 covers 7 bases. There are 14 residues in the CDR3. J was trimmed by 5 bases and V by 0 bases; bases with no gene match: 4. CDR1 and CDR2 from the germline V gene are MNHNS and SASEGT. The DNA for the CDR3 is TGTGCCAGCAGTGAAGCGTGGGGGGGAGACGAGCAGTACGTC. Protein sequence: CASSEAWGGDEQYV.

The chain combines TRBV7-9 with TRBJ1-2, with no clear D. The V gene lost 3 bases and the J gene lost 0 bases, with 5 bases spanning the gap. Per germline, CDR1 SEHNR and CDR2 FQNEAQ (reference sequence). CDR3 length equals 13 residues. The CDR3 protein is CASSLPTNYGYTF. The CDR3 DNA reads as TGTGCCAGCAGCTTGCCAACTAACTATGGCTACACCTTC.

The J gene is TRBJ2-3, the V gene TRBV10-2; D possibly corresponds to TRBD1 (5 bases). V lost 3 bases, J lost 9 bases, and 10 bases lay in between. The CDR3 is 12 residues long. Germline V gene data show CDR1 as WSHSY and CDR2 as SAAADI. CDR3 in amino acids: CASSDRADTQYF. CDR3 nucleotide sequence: TGCGCCAGCAGTGACAGGGCGGACACGCAGTATTTT.

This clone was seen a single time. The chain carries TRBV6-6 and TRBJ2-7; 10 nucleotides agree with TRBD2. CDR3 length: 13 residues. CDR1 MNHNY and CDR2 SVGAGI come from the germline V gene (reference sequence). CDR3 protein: CASSGWTSGPPDV. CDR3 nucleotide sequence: TGTGCCAGCAGTGGTTGGACTAGCGGTCCCCCGGACGTC.

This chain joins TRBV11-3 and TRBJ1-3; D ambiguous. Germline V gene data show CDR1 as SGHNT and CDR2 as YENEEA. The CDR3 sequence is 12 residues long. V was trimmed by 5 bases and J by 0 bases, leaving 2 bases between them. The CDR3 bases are TGTGCCAGCAGCAACTCTGGAAACACCATATATTTT. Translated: CASSNSGNTIYF.

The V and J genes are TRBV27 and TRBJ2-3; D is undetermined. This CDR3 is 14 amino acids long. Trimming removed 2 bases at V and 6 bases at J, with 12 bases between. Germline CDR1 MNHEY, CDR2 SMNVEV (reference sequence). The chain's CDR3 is CASSLQDPFDTQYF. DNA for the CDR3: TGTGCCAGCAGTTTACAGGACCCGTTCGATACGCAGTATTTT.

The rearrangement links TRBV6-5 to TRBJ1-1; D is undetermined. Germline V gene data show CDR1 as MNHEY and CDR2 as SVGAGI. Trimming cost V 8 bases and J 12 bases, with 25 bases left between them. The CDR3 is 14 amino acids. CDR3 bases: TGTGCCAGCTATCCCCTCGACCGGACTGCTAGAACTTTCTTT. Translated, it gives CASYPLDRTARTFF.

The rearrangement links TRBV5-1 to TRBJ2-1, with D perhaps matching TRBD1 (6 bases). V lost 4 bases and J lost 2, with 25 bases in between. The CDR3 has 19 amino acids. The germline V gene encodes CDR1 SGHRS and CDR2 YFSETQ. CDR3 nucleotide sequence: TGCGCCAGCAGCCCAACTTCAATGGCCGGGACATTGACCTACAATGAGCAGTTCTTC. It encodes CASSPTSMAGTLTYNEQFF.

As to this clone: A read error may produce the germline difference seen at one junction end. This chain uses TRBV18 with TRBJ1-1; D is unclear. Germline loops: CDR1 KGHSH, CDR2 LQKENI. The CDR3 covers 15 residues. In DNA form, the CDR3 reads TGTGCCAGCTCACCACTGAGGGAGGTACCCACTGAAGCTTTTTTT. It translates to CASSPLREVPTEAFF.

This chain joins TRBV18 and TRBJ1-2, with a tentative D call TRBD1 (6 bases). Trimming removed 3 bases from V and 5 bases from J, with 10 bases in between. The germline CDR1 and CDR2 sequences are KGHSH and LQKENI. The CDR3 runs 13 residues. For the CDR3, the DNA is TGTGCCAGCTCACCTGAGGGGGGGTATGGCTACACCTTC. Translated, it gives CASSPEGGYGYTF.

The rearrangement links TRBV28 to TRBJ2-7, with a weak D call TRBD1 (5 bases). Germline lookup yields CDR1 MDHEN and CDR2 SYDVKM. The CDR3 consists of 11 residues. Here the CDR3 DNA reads TGTGCCAGTAGTTTAGGGGACGAGCAGTACGTC. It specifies CASSLGDEQYV.

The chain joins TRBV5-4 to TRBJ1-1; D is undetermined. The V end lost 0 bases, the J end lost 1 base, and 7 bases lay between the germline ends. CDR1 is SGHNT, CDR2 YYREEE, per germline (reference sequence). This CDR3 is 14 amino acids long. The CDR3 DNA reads TGTGCCAGCAGCTTGGGACGGTGGAACACTGAAGCTTTCTTT. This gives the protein CASSLGRWNTEAFF. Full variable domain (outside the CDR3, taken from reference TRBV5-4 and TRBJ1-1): ETGVTQSPTHLIKTRGQQVTLRCSSQSGHNTVSWYQQALGQGPQFIFQYYREEENGRGNFPPRFSGLQFPNYSSELNVNALELDDSALYLCASSLGRWNTEAFFGQGTRLTVV.

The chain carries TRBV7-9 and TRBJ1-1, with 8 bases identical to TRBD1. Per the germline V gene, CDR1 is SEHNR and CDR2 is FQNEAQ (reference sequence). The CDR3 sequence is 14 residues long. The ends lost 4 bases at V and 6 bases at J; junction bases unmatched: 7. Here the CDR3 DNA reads TGTGCCAGCAGCTCGCAGACAGGGGTGGCTGAAGCTTTCTTT. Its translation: CASSSQTGVAEAFF.

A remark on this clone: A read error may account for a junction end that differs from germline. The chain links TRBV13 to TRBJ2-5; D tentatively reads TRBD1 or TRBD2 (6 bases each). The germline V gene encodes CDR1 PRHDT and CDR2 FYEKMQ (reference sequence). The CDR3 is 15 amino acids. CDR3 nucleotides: TGTGCCAGCAGCTTAGAATCCGGGGGCGCGGAGATCCAGTACTTC. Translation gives CASSLESGGAEIQYF.

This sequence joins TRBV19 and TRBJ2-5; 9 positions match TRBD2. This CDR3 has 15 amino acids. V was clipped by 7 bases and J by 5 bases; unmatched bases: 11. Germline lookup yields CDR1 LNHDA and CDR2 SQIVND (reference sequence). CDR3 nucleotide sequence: TGTGCCAGTAAAGGCGGGACTAGCAGGCTGGAGACCCAGTACTTC. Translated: CASKGGTSRLETQYF.

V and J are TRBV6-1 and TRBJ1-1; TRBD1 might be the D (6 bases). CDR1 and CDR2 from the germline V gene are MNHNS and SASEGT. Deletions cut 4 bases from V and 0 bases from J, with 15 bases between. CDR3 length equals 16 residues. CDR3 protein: CASSASTGKMNTEAFF. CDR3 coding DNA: TGTGCCAGCAGTGCCTCGACAGGTAAAATGAACACTGAAGCTTTCTTT.

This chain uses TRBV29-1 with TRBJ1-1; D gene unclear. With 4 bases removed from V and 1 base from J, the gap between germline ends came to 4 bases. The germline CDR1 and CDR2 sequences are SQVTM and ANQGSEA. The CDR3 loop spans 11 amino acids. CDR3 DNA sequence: TGCAGCGTTGTAGGGAACACTGAAGCTTTCTTT. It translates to CSVVGNTEAFF.

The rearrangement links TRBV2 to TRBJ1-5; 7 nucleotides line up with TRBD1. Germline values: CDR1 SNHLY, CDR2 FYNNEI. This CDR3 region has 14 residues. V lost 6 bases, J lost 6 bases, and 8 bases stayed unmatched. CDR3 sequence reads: CASRKDRAGQPQHF. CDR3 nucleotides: TGTGCCAGCAGAAAAGACAGGGCGGGTCAGCCCCAGCATTTT. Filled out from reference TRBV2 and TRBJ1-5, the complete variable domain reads EPEVTQTPSHQVTQMGQEVILRCVPISNHLYFYWYRQILGQKVEFLVSFYNNEISEKSEIFDDQFSVERPDGSNFTLKIRSTKLEDSAMYFCASRKDRAGQPQHFGDGTRLSIL.

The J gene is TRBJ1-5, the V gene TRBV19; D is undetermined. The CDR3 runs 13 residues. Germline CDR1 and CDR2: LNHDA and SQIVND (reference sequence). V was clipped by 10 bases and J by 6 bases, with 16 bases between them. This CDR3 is CATEDRAGQPQHF. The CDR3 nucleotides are TGTGCCACAGAAGACCGGGCGGGTCAGCCCCAGCATTTT.

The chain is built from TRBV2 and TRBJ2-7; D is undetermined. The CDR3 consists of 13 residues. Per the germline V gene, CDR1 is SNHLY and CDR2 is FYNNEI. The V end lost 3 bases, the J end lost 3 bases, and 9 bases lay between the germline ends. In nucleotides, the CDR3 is TGTGCCAGCAGTGAGGTAAGGGACTACGAGCAGTACGTC. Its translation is CASSEVRDYEQYV.

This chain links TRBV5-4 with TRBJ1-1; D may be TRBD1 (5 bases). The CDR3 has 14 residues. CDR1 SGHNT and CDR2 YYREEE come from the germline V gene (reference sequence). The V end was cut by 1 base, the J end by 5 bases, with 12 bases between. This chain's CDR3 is CASSLRGGRTEAFF. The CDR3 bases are TGTGCCAGCAGCTTGCGGGGGGGGAGAACTGAAGCTTTCTTT.

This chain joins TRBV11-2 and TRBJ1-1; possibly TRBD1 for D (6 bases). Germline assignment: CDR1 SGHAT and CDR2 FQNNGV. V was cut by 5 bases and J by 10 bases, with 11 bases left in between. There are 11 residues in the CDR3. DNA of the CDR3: TGTGCCAGCAGCGAGGGGGGGCTAGCTTTCTTT. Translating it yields CASSEGGLAFF. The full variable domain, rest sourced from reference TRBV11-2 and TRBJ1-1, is EAGVAQSPRYKIIEKRQSVAFWCNPISGHATLYWYQQILGQGPKLLIQFQNNGVVDDSQLPKDRFSAERLKGVDSTLKIQPAKLEDSAVYLCASSEGGLAFFGQGTRLTVV.

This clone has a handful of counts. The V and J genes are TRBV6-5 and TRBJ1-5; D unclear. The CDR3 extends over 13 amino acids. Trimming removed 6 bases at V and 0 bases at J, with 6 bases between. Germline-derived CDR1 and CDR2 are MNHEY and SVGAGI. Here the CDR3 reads CASSRYSNQPQHF. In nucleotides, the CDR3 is TGTGCCAGCAGCCGATATAGCAATCAGCCCCAGCATTTT.

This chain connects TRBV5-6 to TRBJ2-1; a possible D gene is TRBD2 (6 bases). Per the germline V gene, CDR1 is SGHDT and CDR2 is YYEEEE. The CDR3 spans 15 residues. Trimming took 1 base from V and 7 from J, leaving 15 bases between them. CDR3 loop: CASSLSPTSENEQFF. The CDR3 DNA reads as TGTGCCAGCAGCTTGTCCCCGACTAGTGAGAATGAGCAGTTCTTC.

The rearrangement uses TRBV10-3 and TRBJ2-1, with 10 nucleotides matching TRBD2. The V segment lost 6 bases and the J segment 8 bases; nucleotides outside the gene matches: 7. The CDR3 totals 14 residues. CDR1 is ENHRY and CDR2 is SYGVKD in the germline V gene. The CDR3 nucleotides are TGTGCCATCAGAGCTAGCGGGAGAGGCGATGAGCAGTTCTTC. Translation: CAIRASGRGDEQFF.

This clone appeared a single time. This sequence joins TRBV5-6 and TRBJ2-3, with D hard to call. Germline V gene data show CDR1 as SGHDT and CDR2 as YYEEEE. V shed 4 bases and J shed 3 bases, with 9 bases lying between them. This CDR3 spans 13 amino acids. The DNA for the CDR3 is TGTGCCAGCAGCACCCGGTGGACAGATACGCAGTATTTT. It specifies CASSTRWTDTQYF. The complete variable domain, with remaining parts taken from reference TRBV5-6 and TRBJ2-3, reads DAGVTQSPTHLIKTRGQQVTLRCSPKSGHDTVSWYQQALGQGPQFIFQYYEEEERQRGNFPDRFSGHQFPNYSSELNVNALLLGDSALYLCASSTRWTDTQYFGPGTRLTVL.

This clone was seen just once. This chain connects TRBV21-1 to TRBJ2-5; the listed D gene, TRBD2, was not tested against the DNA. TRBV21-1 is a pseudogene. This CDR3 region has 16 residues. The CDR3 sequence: CASSKGLAGDKETQYF. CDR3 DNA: TGTGCCAGCAGCAAGGGGCTAGCGGGGGATAAAGAGACCCAGTACTTC.